A single sample gave rise to the 13 T cell receptor beta chains below, sequenced in a study of blood T cells in healthy people across ages (dated by TCRdb to between 2014 and 2017). The library was produced with 5' RACE. The listed sequencing device is Illumina HiSeq 2500. The second PCR ran for about 7 to 11 cycles and used a J-beta primer mix along with a sample-barcoded 5' primer. TCRdb redid the processing of the public reads, applying fastp at Q25 and MiXCR, and retained in-frame beta chains. Records with the same CDR3 protein are collapsed into one entry carrying the most frequent genes and DNA. A total of 600,000 to 1,000,000 distinct CDR3 sequences appear in this sample, about three fifths of them only once. The ten largest clones add up to roughly 20% of the sample. The sequenced sample was blood. These receptors were obtained from a man aged 25 to 40 in good health.

The rearrangement uses TRBV12-5 and TRBJ1-2; D is ambiguous. CDR1 and CDR2 (germline): LGHNT, FRNRAP. The V end lost 0 bases, the J end lost 4 bases, and 12 bases lay between the germline ends. The CDR3 is made up of 15 amino acids. This chain's CDR3 is CASGLVGSRFYGYTF. The DNA of the CDR3 is TGTGCTAGTGGTTTGGTAGGCTCCAGGTTCTATGGCTACACCTTC.

The chain uses TRBV4-1 and TRBJ2-5, with D perhaps TRBD2 (7 bases). The assigned J gene may be wrong: the sequence end matches TRBJ2-7 better. This CDR3 is built from 15 residues. From germline, CDR1 is MGHRA and CDR2 YSYEKL. The DNA of the CDR3 is TGCGCCAGCAGCCACGATGGCGGGGGCCTCTACGAGCAGTACTTC. Its translation: CASSHDGGGLYEQYF.

The CDR3 is CATHGPLAISYNEQFF. DNA for the CDR3: TGTGCCACCCACGGGCCACTAGCGATTTCCTACAATGAGCAGTTCTTC. The chain has TRBV28 and TRBJ2-1, with 7 positions matching TRBD2. CDR1 and CDR2 (germline): MDHEN, SYDVKM. The length of the CDR3 is 16 residues. After removal of 10 bases from V and 1 base from J, the junction contained 13 bases not matched to a gene. The whole variable domain, filled in from reference TRBV28 and TRBJ2-1, reads DVKVTQSSRYLVKRTGEKVFLECVQDMDHENMFWYRQDPGLGLRLIYFSYDVKMKEKGDIPEGYSVSREKKERFSLILESASTNQTSMYLCATHGPLAISYNEQFFGPGTRLTVL.

The V and J genes are TRBV25-1 and TRBJ1-1, with a possible D match to TRBD1 (5 bases). The CDR3 covers 14 residues. Trimming removed 8 bases at V and 1 base at J, with 14 bases between. In germline, CDR1 is MGHDK, CDR2 SYGVNS. CDR3 protein: CASGWGGRNTEAFF. The CDR3 coding sequence is TGTGCCAGCGGATGGGGGGGTAGGAACACTGAAGCTTTCTTT.

This chain links TRBV28 with TRBJ2-7; TRBD2 matches at 9 bases. The CDR3 runs 15 residues. V dropped 6 bases and J dropped 4; count of bases not matched to a gene: 10. CDR1 and CDR2 from the germline V gene are MDHEN and SYDVKM. CDR3 DNA sequence: TGTGCCAGCAGACCGAGCGGGAGGAGCTCTTACGAGCAGTACTTC. Its protein is CASRPSGRSSYEQYF.

This clonotype has just a few counts. The chain recombines TRBV7-2 with TRBJ2-1; D remains ambiguous. This CDR3 contains 11 residues. Germline V gives CDR1 SGHTA, CDR2 FQGNSA. V was trimmed by 5 bases and J by 12 bases, leaving 11 bases between them. The chain's CDR3 is CASSPGSRQFF. CDR3 nucleotides: TGTGCCAGCAGCCCGGGCAGTAGGCAGTTCTTC.

The chain has TRBV27 and TRBJ2-3; no reliable D call. From germline, CDR1 is MNHEY and CDR2 SMNVEV (reference sequence). There are 13 residues in the CDR3. V gave up 4 bases and J gave up 2 bases, with 7 bases separating them. The CDR3 here is CASSSASTDTQYF. The CDR3 region has the DNA TGTGCCAGCAGTTCCGCTTCCACAGATACGCAGTATTTT.

The rearrangement links TRBV7-2 to TRBJ1-1, with 10 bases aligning to TRBD1. Looked up from germline, CDR1 is SGHTA and CDR2 is FQGNSA. The V gene end was trimmed by 4 bases and the J gene end by 1 base; junction bases not matched to a gene: 3. The CDR3 runs 15 residues. The CDR3 loop is CASSSRTGGNTEAFF. The CDR3 region has the DNA TGTGCCAGCAGCTCTAGGACAGGGGGGAACACTGAAGCTTTCTTT.

This clonotype was seen repeatedly, ten times or more. This chain joins TRBV30 and TRBJ1-2; D ambiguous. Germline CDR1 is GTSNPN and CDR2 is SVGIG (reference sequence). The CDR3 sequence is 12 residues long. The germline V and J ends were trimmed by 5 bases and 8 bases, with 15 bases remaining between them. The CDR3 reads CAWVRLDGGYTF. The CDR3 coding sequence is TGTGCCTGGGTCAGATTGGACGGGGGCTACACCTTC.

The chain employs TRBV4-3 and TRBJ2-3; TRBD1 agrees at 7 bases. V was clipped by 0 bases and J by 8 bases; unmatched bases: 17. CDR1 is LGHNA, CDR2 YSLEER, per germline. CDR3 length: 18 residues. The CDR3 loop is CASSQDVVQGEWRATQYF. In DNA, the CDR3 is TGCGCCAGCAGCCAAGATGTCGTCCAGGGGGAATGGCGAGCTACGCAGTATTTT.

The rearrangement links TRBV5-1 to TRBJ2-5; D may be TRBD2 (6 bases). CDR1 is SGHRS and CDR2 is YFSETQ in the germline V gene. Trimming shortened V by 0 bases and J by 3 bases, and 18 bases separated the two germline ends. This CDR3 comprises 17 residues. The CDR3 sequence is CASSLVSAGLDKETQYF. The DNA for the CDR3 is TGCGCCAGCAGCTTGGTCTCGGCGGGGTTAGATAAAGAGACCCAGTACTTC.

This clonotype occurred a few times. V gene TRBV4-2 combines with J gene TRBJ2-1; possible D gene TRBD1, 6 bases. Germline V gene lookup returns CDR1 LGHNA and CDR2 YNFKEQ. V shed 0 bases and J shed 4 bases, with 13 bases lying between them. CDR3 size: 16 residues. The CDR3: CASSQETGRGYNEQFF. Written as DNA, the CDR3 is TGTGCCAGCAGCCAAGAAACAGGGAGAGGGTACAATGAGCAGTTCTTC.

The chain joins TRBV20-1 to TRBJ2-1; 12 positions match TRBD2. J lost 7 bases, V lost 3 bases, and 16 bases had no gene match. The CDR3 runs to 18 residues. Germline lookup yields CDR1 DFQATT and CDR2 SNEGSKA (reference sequence). CDR3 in amino acids: CSASYMYRTSGIGNEQFF. The DNA for the CDR3 is TGCAGTGCTAGCTACATGTATCGGACTAGCGGGATTGGGAATGAGCAGTTCTTC.